This T cell receptor (beta chain) was documented in a study of blood T cell repertoires in COVID-19. The CDR3 has 12 residues. The germline V gene encodes CDR1 GTSNPN and CDR2 SVGIG (reference sequence). V lost 3 bases and J 4 bases, leaving 9 bases between the germline ends. Only in-frame clones appear in the TCRdb table, and some are missing; sequencing was by immunoSEQ multiplex PCR. The sample has some 250,000 clones; roughly 86% are singletons. The sequenced material came from peripheral blood. This TCR was sampled from a woman between 25 and 40 years old with acute or convalescent COVID-19. J is TRBJ1-2 and V is TRBV30, with D unresolved. CDR3 sequence (DNA): TGTGCCTGGAGACCGGGAGGCTATGGCTACACCTTC. It yields the protein CAWRPGGYGYTF.